This T cell receptor beta chain was recorded in a study of vaccination effects on CD4 cells after COVID-19. For the study at large: Sampling occurred a median 72 days post second dose, range 14 to 241. Overall study results and limits: Recruitment yielded few convalescent patients, and the study had no early post-infection timepoints.

Pools of viral peptides were used by the ViraFEST assay to expand antigen-specific CD4+ T cells ahead of sequencing. Isolating CD4+ T cells followed more than eight days of culture. Of the BNT162b2 and mRNA-1273 vaccines, participants received two doses of one or the other. The repertoire was sequenced with immunoSEQ multiplex PCR; TCRdb's copy has only in-frame clones and lacks some. The sample has under 85,000 clones; over 75% are singletons. As for this clone: The antigen remains undetermined.

The J segment lost 2 bases and the V segment lost 6 bases, leaving 9 bases of the junction unmatched. This CDR3 contains 17 residues. Germline CDR1 is SGHKS and CDR2 is YYEKEE (reference sequence). Sequencing was performed on CD4+ T cells from PBMCs cultured with HCoV-OC43 spike peptides, taken after COVID-19 vaccination. Specified subset: HCoV-OC43 spike overlapping peptide pool stimulation. The V and J genes are TRBV5-5 and TRBJ2-5, with 14 bases fitting TRBD2. The clonotype comes from a human donor who received a COVID-19 vaccine. In DNA, the CDR3 is TGTGCCAGCAATCACCGACTAGCGGGGGGGACACAAGAGACCCAGTACTTC. It encodes CASNHRLAGGTQETQYF.